This paragraph reports one T cell receptor beta chain. These data belong to a study of T cell changes during pregnancy in multiple sclerosis. Using immunoSEQ multiplex PCR, the repertoire was profiled, and TCRdb retains in-frame clones only, with some absent. This table has fewer than 90,000 clones, 90% to 95% appearing once. V gave up 1 base and J gave up 2 bases; unmatched junction bases: 7. The V gene's germline CDR1 is SGDLS and CDR2 YYNGEE. This CDR3 spans 17 amino acids. Specimen: peripheral blood, collected in the first trimester of pregnancy. The receptor comes from a female donor with multiple sclerosis, enrolled in a pregnancy study. V and J are TRBV9 and TRBJ2-2; 8 nucleotides agree with TRBD2. This CDR3 reads CASSVSSGGPNTGELFF. The CDR3 DNA follows: TGTGCCAGCAGCGTATCATCGGGAGGGCCTAACACCGGGGAGCTGTTTTTT. Full variable domain (remainder filled in from reference TRBV9 and TRBJ2-2): DSGVTQTPKHLITATGQRVTLRCSPRSGDLSVYWYQQSLDQGLQFLIQYYNGEERAKGNILERFSAQQFPDLHSELNLSSLELGDSALYFCASSVSSGGPNTGELFFGEGSRLTVL.